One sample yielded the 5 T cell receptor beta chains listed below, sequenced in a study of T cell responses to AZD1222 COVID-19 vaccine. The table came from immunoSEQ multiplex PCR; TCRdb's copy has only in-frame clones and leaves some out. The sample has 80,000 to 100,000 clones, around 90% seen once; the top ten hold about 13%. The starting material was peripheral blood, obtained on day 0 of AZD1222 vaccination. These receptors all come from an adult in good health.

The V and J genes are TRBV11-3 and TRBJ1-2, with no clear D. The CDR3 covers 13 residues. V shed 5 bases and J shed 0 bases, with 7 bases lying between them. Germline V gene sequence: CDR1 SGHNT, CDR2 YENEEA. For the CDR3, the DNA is TGTGCCAGCAGCCTATCAGCTAACTATGGCTACACCTTC. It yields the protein CASSLSANYGYTF.

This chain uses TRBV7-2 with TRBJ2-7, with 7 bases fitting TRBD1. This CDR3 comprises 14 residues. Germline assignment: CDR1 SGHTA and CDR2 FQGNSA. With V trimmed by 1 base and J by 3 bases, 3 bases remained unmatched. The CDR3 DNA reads TGTGCCAGCAGCTTAGGGACAGGAAACTACGAGCAGTACTTC. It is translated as CASSLGTGNYEQYF.

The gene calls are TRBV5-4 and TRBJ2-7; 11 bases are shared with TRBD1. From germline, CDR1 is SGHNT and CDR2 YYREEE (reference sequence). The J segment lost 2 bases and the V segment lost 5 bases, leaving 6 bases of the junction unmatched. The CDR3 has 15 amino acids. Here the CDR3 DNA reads TGTGCCAGCAGTCCACCGGGACAGGGGGCCTACGAGCAGTACTTC. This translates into CASSPPGQGAYEQYF.

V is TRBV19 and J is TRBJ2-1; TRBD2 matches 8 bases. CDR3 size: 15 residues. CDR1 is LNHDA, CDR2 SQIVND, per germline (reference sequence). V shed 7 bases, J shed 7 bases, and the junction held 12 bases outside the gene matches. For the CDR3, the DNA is TGTGCCAGTACGATACCGGGACTAGTCGCGAATGAGCAGTTCTTC. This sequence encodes CASTIPGLVANEQFF.

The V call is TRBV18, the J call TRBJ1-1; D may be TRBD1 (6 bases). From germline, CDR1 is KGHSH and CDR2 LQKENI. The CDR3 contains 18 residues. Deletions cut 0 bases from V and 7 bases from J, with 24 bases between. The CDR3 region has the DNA TGTGCCAGCTCACCACCCAATAAACCGACAGGCTGGGGGGTTGAAGCTTTCTTT. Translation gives CASSPPNKPTGWGVEAFF.